One and the same sample provided the 22 T cell receptor beta chains below, sequenced in a study of Tregs in tolerant kidney transplant recipients (dated by TCRdb to between 2018 and 2021). Receptors were amplified or captured by the immunoSEQ multiplex PCR assay. The table comes from immuneACCESS by way of TCRdb, which keeps in-frame sequences with V and J called. Part of the clones is missing from these tables; in studies checked, under half for an unresolved V gene and the rest for unknown reasons. Recorded for this sample are about 18,000 clones; around 82% of them occurred a single time. The ten top clones hold over 2% of the sample. The sequenced sample was Tregs from blood. These receptor sequences come from a human donor in good health.

The chain is built from TRBV7-8 and TRBJ1-6; 9 bases line up with TRBD1. The CDR3 sequence is 17 residues long. Looked up from germline, CDR1 is SGHVS and CDR2 is FQNEAQ. Trimming cost V 6 bases and J 6 bases; bases outside gene matches: 12. The CDR3 DNA sequence: TGTGCCAGCAGACCTACTTCCCGGGGACAGGGTAATTCACCCCTCCACTTT. Amino acid sequence: CASRPTSRGQGNSPLHF.

The rearrangement uses TRBV4-1 and TRBJ1-1; D gene ambiguous. The ends were cut back, 5 bases at V and 4 bases at J, with 8 bases in the middle. This CDR3 region has 12 residues. In germline, CDR1 is MGHRA, CDR2 YSYEKL. The CDR3 region is CASSGTGTEAFF. The CDR3 DNA reads TGCGCCAGCAGCGGAACCGGCACTGAAGCTTTCTTT.

V usage is TRBV11-3 and J usage is TRBJ2-7; D is ambiguous. This CDR3 region has 12 residues. Germline V gene sequence: CDR1 SGHNT, CDR2 YENEEA. Trimming took off 4 bases at V and 4 bases at J, with 8 bases between the two ends. The CDR3 DNA sequence: TGTGCCAGCAGCTCCGAATCTTACGAGCAGTACTTC. The encoded protein is CASSSESYEQYF.

This clone was counted only a few times. The gene calls are TRBV14 and TRBJ1-6; 7 bases match TRBD1. CDR1 and CDR2 from the germline V gene are SGHDN and FVKESK. This CDR3 comprises 19 residues. After removal of 1 base from V and 6 bases from J, the junction contained 15 bases not matched to a gene. CDR3 loop: CASSQATAPGTDSNSPLHF. CDR3 DNA sequence: TGTGCCAGCAGCCAAGCCACCGCCCCAGGGACAGACAGTAATTCACCCCTCCACTTT.

The genes are TRBV10-3 and TRBJ1-5, with unresolved D. The CDR3 totals 13 residues. Germline V lookup: CDR1 ENHRY, CDR2 SYGVKD. The ends were cut back, 0 bases at V and 5 bases at J, with 5 bases in the middle. Written as DNA, the CDR3 is TGTGCCATCAGTGAGTCGTATGATCAGCCCCAGCATTTT. Encoded protein: CAISESYDQPQHF.

The sample holds one count of this clone. The V and J genes are TRBV4-3 and TRBJ2-2, with a possible D match to TRBD1 (6 bases). This CDR3 contains 16 residues. Trimming pared 2 bases from V and 6 bases from J, leaving 16 bases between. Germline CDR1 LGHNA, CDR2 YSLEER. CDR3: CASSQTTGWGAGELFF. The DNA of the CDR3 is TGCGCCAGCAGCCAAACTACAGGGTGGGGTGCCGGGGAGCTGTTTTTT.

This clone has only a few counts. The chain carries TRBV19 and TRBJ1-2, with TRBD1 as a possible D gene (5 bases). The CDR3 is 15 amino acids. V lost 5 bases, J lost 1 base, and 14 bases lay in between. Germline-derived CDR1 and CDR2 are LNHDA and SQIVND (reference sequence). The CDR3 DNA is TGTGCCAGTAGTTGGCCCGGGGCGGATAACTATGGCTACACCTTC. Translation: CASSWPGADNYGYTF.

To note about this clone: One junction end disagrees with the germline gene, perhaps due to a read error. The chain recombines TRBV19 with TRBJ1-1; maybe TRBD1 (6 bases). The germline V gene has CDR1 LNHDA and CDR2 SQIVND (reference sequence). This CDR3 comprises 13 residues. Here the CDR3 DNA reads TGTGCCAGTAGTATTGGACAGCCCACTAAAGCTTTCTTT. The encoded protein is CASSIGQPTKAFF.

This chain links TRBV4-3 with TRBJ1-1, with D unresolved. V was pared by 6 bases and J by 3 bases, with 11 bases between. Germline CDR1 reads LGHNA; CDR2 reads YSLEER. The CDR3 has 13 residues. In DNA form, the CDR3 reads TGCGCCAGCAGTTCAGTTGGGTACACTGAAGCTTTCTTT. Its translation is CASSSVGYTEAFF.

This clone has only one observation. CDR3 loop: CASTIQGSGSPLHF. Here the CDR3 DNA reads TGTGCCAGCACTATACAGGGGAGCGGGTCACCCCTCCACTTT. The rearrangement links TRBV6-1 to TRBJ1-6, with 7 bases aligning to TRBD1. Germline V gene sequence: CDR1 MNHNS, CDR2 SASEGT. The V gene end was trimmed by 7 bases and the J gene end by 10 bases; junction bases not matched to a gene: 10. This CDR3 is built from 14 residues.

The chain employs TRBV10-3 and TRBJ2-7; 7 bases map to TRBD2. The germline V gene has CDR1 ENHRY and CDR2 SYGVKD. The ends lost 11 bases at V and 6 bases at J; junction bases unmatched: 13. CDR3 length equals 13 residues. The CDR3 sequence: CASKAGLPGEQYF. The CDR3 coding sequence is TGTGCCTCCAAAGCGGGGCTCCCTGGCGAGCAGTACTTC.

The chain employs TRBV28 and TRBJ1-1, with D tentatively TRBD1 (6 bases). The CDR3 has 15 residues. With 5 bases removed from V and 4 bases from J, the gap between germline ends came to 17 bases. Germline V gene data show CDR1 as MDHEN and CDR2 as SYDVKM. CDR3 amino acids: CASSPQQGWGTEAFF. CDR3 nucleotide sequence: TGTGCCAGCAGTCCTCAACAGGGTTGGGGCACTGAAGCTTTCTTT.

This clone has just one count. V gene TRBV7-8 combines with J gene TRBJ2-3; 9 positions agree with TRBD2. Germline-derived CDR1 and CDR2 are SGHVS and FQNEAQ. The CDR3 has 15 amino acids. V lost 0 bases to trimming and J lost 2 bases; unmatched junction nucleotides: 0. CDR3: CASSLAGLATDTQYF. CDR3 nucleotide sequence: TGTGCCAGCAGCTTAGCGGGACTAGCCACAGATACGCAGTATTTT.

The CDR3 nucleotides read TGTGCCAGCAGCAGACCCGGGACGGAGAACACCGGGGAGCTGTTTTTT. It yields the protein CASSRPGTENTGELFF. The chain has TRBV7-9 and TRBJ2-2; D might be TRBD1 or TRBD2, each matching 5 bases. The ends were cut back, 5 bases at V and 1 base at J, with 14 bases in the middle. Germline CDR1 and CDR2: SEHNR and FQNEAQ (reference sequence). The CDR3 is 16 amino acids. Together with reference TRBV7-9 and TRBJ2-2, the CDR3 gives the full variable domain: DTGVSQNPRHKITKRGQNVTFRCDPISEHNRLYWYRQTLGQGPEFLTYFQNEAQLEKSRLLSDRFSAERPKGSFSTLEIQRTEQGDSAMYLCASSRPGTENTGELFFGEGSRLTVL.

This rearrangement joins TRBV5-6 to TRBJ1-2; D is ambiguous. The CDR3 length is 13 residues. The V and J ends lost 4 bases and 0 bases respectively, with 7 bases between them. Germline CDR1 reads SGHDT; CDR2 reads YYEEEE. CDR3 protein: CASSRGTNYGYTF. Written as DNA, the CDR3 is TGTGCCAGCAGCCGAGGAACTAACTATGGCTACACCTTC.

The rearrangement uses TRBV18 and TRBJ2-2; 11 nucleotides line up with TRBD2. From germline, CDR1 is KGHSH and CDR2 LQKENI. The CDR3 totals 19 residues. V lost 3 bases to trimming and J lost 2 bases; unmatched junction nucleotides: 11. CDR3 loop: CASSPTSGVSPVNTGELFF. The CDR3 DNA is TGTGCCAGCTCACCGACTAGCGGGGTTTCTCCAGTCAACACCGGGGAGCTGTTTTTT.

This clone was counted a few times. The V gene is TRBV11-2, the J gene TRBJ1-6; D call uncertain. Trimming stripped 1 base from V and 4 bases from J, with 11 bases between. The CDR3 loop spans 16 amino acids. Germline CDR1 reads SGHAT; CDR2 reads FQNNGV. DNA of the CDR3: TGTGCCAGCAGCTTAGGCGATTGGAGTTATAATTCACCCCTCCACTTT. It codes for CASSLGDWSYNSPLHF.

This sequence joins TRBV7-2 and TRBJ2-7; D unclear. CDR1 and CDR2 from the germline V gene are SGHTA and FQGNSA. The CDR3 loop spans 11 amino acids. V was cut by 4 bases and J by 4 bases, with 5 bases left in between. The CDR3 DNA is TGTGCCAGCAGCTCCCAATACGAGCAGTACTTC. This gives the protein CASSSQYEQYF.

The V call is TRBV2, the J call TRBJ1-1, with D possibly being TRBD1 (5 bases). From germline, CDR1 is SNHLY and CDR2 FYNNEI. Trimming took 3 bases from V and 5 from J, leaving 10 bases between them. CDR3 length: 13 amino acids. The CDR3 region is CASSDVKGTEAFF. The CDR3 DNA follows: TGTGCCAGCAGTGACGTCAAGGGGACTGAAGCTTTCTTT. Supplemented by reference TRBV2 and TRBJ1-1, the full variable domain reads EPEVTQTPSHQVTQMGQEVILRCVPISNHLYFYWYRQILGQKVEFLVSFYNNEISEKSEIFDDQFSVERPDGSNFTLKIRSTKLEDSAMYFCASSDVKGTEAFFGQGTRLTVV.

The chain employs TRBV27 and TRBJ2-1; tentatively, D is TRBD2 (5 bases). CDR1 and CDR2 (germline): MNHEY, SMNVEV (reference sequence). The CDR3 is made up of 15 amino acids. Trimming stripped 6 bases from V and 1 base from J, with 13 bases between. The CDR3 reads CASSRPGSSYNEQFF. DNA for the CDR3: TGTGCCAGCAGCCGCCCGGGGTCGTCCTACAATGAGCAGTTCTTC.

V usage is TRBV11-2 and J usage is TRBJ2-5; the D call may be TRBD1 or TRBD2 (6 bases each). The length of the CDR3 is 19 residues. The V gene lost 5 bases and the J gene lost 5 bases, with 30 bases spanning the gap. Per the germline V gene, CDR1 is SGHAT and CDR2 is FQNNGV. The CDR3: CASSRAGPDRTFRGETQYF. In DNA, the CDR3 is TGTGCCAGCAGCCGCGCGGGGCCTGACAGGACCTTTCGGGGGGAGACCCAGTACTTC.

The chain combines TRBV2 with TRBJ2-4; 9 positions match TRBD1. The CDR3 has 15 residues. The junction had 5 bases not matched to a gene; V was cut back by 5 bases and J by 3 bases. Germline assignment: CDR1 SNHLY and CDR2 FYNNEI. The CDR3 sequence: CASSPSTGGKNIQYF. The CDR3 nucleotides read TGTGCCAGCAGTCCTTCGACAGGGGGCAAAAACATTCAGTACTTC.